The 17 T cell receptor beta chains given below trace back to one sample, sequenced in a study of blood T cells in healthy people across ages. A second roughly 6 to 11 cycle PCR used barcoded and J-beta primers. TCRdb reprocessed the 5' RACE reads via MiXCR and lists one record per CDR3 protein. The sample shows 1.2 million to 1.5 million distinct CDR3 sequences, around 39% of them seen only once. Sequenced input: blood. The receptors originated from a woman aged 18-29 years in good health.

This sequence joins TRBV7-9 and TRBJ2-1; D ambiguous. The V gene's germline CDR1 is SEHNR and CDR2 FQNEAQ (reference sequence). The V and J ends lost 11 bases and 8 bases respectively, with 25 bases between them. The CDR3 is made up of 15 amino acids. The CDR3 spells CAASLEGGPFYEQFF. In DNA, the CDR3 is TGTGCCGCCAGCCTTGAAGGTGGACCTTTCTATGAGCAGTTCTTC.

There are a few counts of this clonotype. The chain is built from TRBV29-1 and TRBJ2-1; D is unclear. Germline V lookup: CDR1 SQVTM, CDR2 ANQGSEA. This CDR3 comprises 11 residues. V was trimmed by 0 bases and J by 10 bases, leaving 7 bases between them. The CDR3 sequence: CSVEDSGEQFF. CDR3 DNA sequence: TGCAGCGTTGAAGATTCCGGAGAGCAGTTCTTC.

This clonotype showed up just once. This chain joins TRBV21-1 and TRBJ1-5; no DNA check was done on the table's D call, TRBD1. TRBV21-1 is listed as a pseudogene. The CDR3 covers 16 residues. The CDR3 nucleotides are TGTGCCAGCAGCCCCGGGCACGGAATTGGCAATCAGCCCCAGCATTTT. It codes for CASSPGHGIGNQPQHF.

The chain links TRBV20-1 to TRBJ2-3; unclear D gene. The CDR3 is 16 amino acids. Trimming removed 3 bases from V and 3 bases from J, with 19 bases in between. Germline values: CDR1 DFQATT, CDR2 SNEGSKA (reference sequence). This CDR3 reads CSASLLTRIGTDTQYF. CDR3 DNA: TGCAGTGCTAGCTTACTGACCCGAATTGGAACAGATACGCAGTATTTT.

The V and J genes are TRBV5-4 and TRBJ2-5; 10 bases map to TRBD2. The DNA end lines up better with TRBJ2-7; the J call may be wrong. The CDR3 is 15 residues long. Germline V gives CDR1 SGHNT, CDR2 YYREEE (reference sequence). DNA of the CDR3: TGTGCCAGCAGCTGGGATAGCGGGGGGTTATACGAGCAGTACTTC. Protein product: CASSWDSGGLYEQYF.

The J gene is TRBJ1-2, the V gene TRBV15; 12 nucleotides align to TRBD1. With V trimmed by 1 base and J by 8 bases, 14 bases remained unmatched. CDR3 length: 18 amino acids. Germline CDR1 LNHNV, CDR2 YYDKDF (reference sequence). CDR3 in DNA: TGTGCCACCAGCAGAGTCAAACCGGGACAGGGGGCGTGGCAGGGCTACACCTTC. Amino acids: CATSRVKPGQGAWQGYTF.

DNA of the CDR3: TGTGCCAGCAGCCACAGTCTCCCATCCGGGGAGCAGTTCTTC. This translates into CASSHSLPSGEQFF. J is TRBJ2-1 and V is TRBV14; D gene ambiguous. Germline CDR1 and CDR2: SGHDN and FVKESK. This CDR3 spans 14 amino acids. Trimming took 3 bases from V and 10 from J, leaving 16 bases between them. The entire variable domain, with the rest obtained from reference TRBV14 and TRBJ2-1, is as follows: EAGVTQFPSHSVIEKGQTVTLRCDPISGHDNLYWYRRVMGKEIKFLLHFVKESKQDESGMPNNRFLAERTGGTYSTLKVQPAELEDSGVYFCASSHSLPSGEQFFGPGTRLTVL.

The sample holds a few counts of this clonotype. For the CDR3, the DNA is TGTGCCAGCAGTGCTTCTCCGGGACAGGGGAGCGAAGCTTTCTTT. Protein sequence: CASSASPGQGSEAFF. The chain employs TRBV12-3 or TRBV12-4 and TRBJ1-1, with 10 bases matching TRBD1. This CDR3 comprises 15 residues. The V and J ends lost 5 bases and 8 bases, in that order; junction bases with no gene match: 11.

This clonotype was seen a handful of times. This chain links TRBV29-1 with TRBJ2-5; TRBD2 might be the D (5 bases). This CDR3 has 13 residues. Germline V CDR1 and CDR2: SQVTM, ANQGSEA. The germline V and J ends were trimmed by 5 bases and 11 bases, with 21 bases remaining between them. CDR3 nucleotide sequence: TGCAGCGTTTTGAGGGAATCCTACAATGAGCAGTACTTC. Translating gives CSVLRESYNEQYF.

The chain employs TRBV29-1 and TRBJ2-3, with TRBD2 matching 8 bases. V trimming: 6 bases; J trimming: 5 bases; junction bases outside the gene matches: 7. In germline, CDR1 is SQVTM, CDR2 ANQGSEA. CDR3 length: 13 amino acids. The CDR3 nucleotides read TGCAGCGTAGGCCTAGCGGGCAGAGATACGCAGTATTTT. It codes for CSVGLAGRDTQYF.

The V call is TRBV12-3 or TRBV12-4, the J call TRBJ2-5; D unresolved. This CDR3 has 13 residues. The V end lost 6 bases, the J end lost 2 bases, and 10 bases lay between the germline ends. As DNA, the CDR3 is TGTGCCAGCAGACCCGAGAATCAAGAGACCCAGTACTTC. As protein: CASRPENQETQYF.

The gene calls are TRBV2 and TRBJ2-2, with D maybe TRBD2 (6 bases). Germline V gene data show CDR1 as SNHLY and CDR2 as FYNNEI. With 11 bases removed from V and 3 bases from J, the gap between germline ends came to 13 bases. CDR3 length: 13 residues. Here the CDR3 reads CARRRGDTGELFF. The CDR3 region has the DNA TGTGCCCGGAGGCGGGGCGACACCGGGGAGCTGTTTTTT.

This clonotype was counted a single time. The chain joins TRBV6-5 to TRBJ1-4; D is unclear. This CDR3 region has 12 residues. The V end was cut by 5 bases, the J end by 8 bases, with 9 bases between. Germline V gives CDR1 MNHEY, CDR2 SVGAGI. The CDR3 loop reads CASSQKPEKLFF. CDR3 coding DNA: TGTGCCAGCAGTCAAAAACCAGAAAAACTGTTTTTT.

This clonotype was recorded only once. This sequence joins TRBV20-1 and TRBJ2-2; D unclear. The CDR3 runs 13 residues. V lost 6 bases and J 2 bases, leaving 10 bases between the germline ends. Germline-derived CDR1 and CDR2 are DFQATT and SNEGSKA (reference sequence). In DNA form, the CDR3 reads TGCAGTGCCCTAGTTTCTAACACCGGGGAGCTGTTTTTT. This codes for CSALVSNTGELFF.

This chain links TRBV27 with TRBJ2-4; perhaps TRBD2 as D (5 bases). The end of the DNA aligns better with TRBJ2-7, so the J call may be wrong. The germline V gene encodes CDR1 MNHEY and CDR2 SMNVEV (reference sequence). The CDR3 length is 15 residues. CDR3 DNA: TGTGCCAGCAGTTTAGTGGGAGTCCTCCGCTACGAGCAGTACTTC. This codes for CASSLVGVLRYEQYF.

This clonotype was counted a single time. This sequence joins TRBV12-5 and TRBJ1-2, with D uncertain. Germline CDR1 is LGHNT and CDR2 is FRNRAP. This CDR3 is 13 amino acids long. The V gene lost 5 bases and the J gene lost 5 bases, with 12 bases spanning the gap. CDR3 DNA: TGTGCTAGTGGTCTCGAAGCCGGGTATGGCTACACCTTC. This encodes CASGLEAGYGYTF.

This clonotype occurred many times. This sequence joins TRBV27 and TRBJ2-7, with a possible D match to TRBD1 (5 bases). Germline V gene data show CDR1 as MNHEY and CDR2 as SMNVEV (reference sequence). This CDR3 spans 15 amino acids. Trimming took 5 bases from V and 0 from J, leaving 14 bases between them. This CDR3 reads CASSRDSLSSYEQYF. The CDR3 DNA sequence: TGTGCCAGCAGTAGAGACAGCCTCAGCTCCTACGAGCAGTACTTC.